This T cell receptor (beta chain) was observed in a study of shared clonotypes between healthy human individuals. Whole-study results and caveats: A small donor pool kept down the genetic and exposure-history diversity that was represented. Clonotype sharing among donors was expected to depend on sequencing depth.

Sequenced by immunoSEQ multiplex PCR; TCRdb stores in-frame clones only, minus some. The table records 2,100,000 or so clones, approximately 95% of them present only once. Germline values: CDR1 SGHRS, CDR2 YFSETQ. The V end lost 1 base, the J end lost 2 bases, and 7 bases lay between the germline ends. This CDR3 has 14 amino acids. Details on this clone: Its antigen is still unknown.

This sequence originates from a man younger than 35 in good health. The sequenced sample consisted of naive CD4+ T cells sorted from blood. Subset given: CD45RA+ positively selected. This chain joins TRBV5-1 and TRBJ2-1, with D hard to call. The CDR3 DNA reads as TGCGCCAGCAGCTTGCCGTCTACCTACAATGAGCAGTTCTTC. The encoded protein is CASSLPSTYNEQFF.